The 8 T cell receptor beta chains in this list originate from one sample, sequenced in a study of T cell clonotyping in hematopoietic cell transplantation. Method: immunoSEQ multiplex PCR; TCRdb's copy keeps in-frame clones and lacks some. The sample holds approximately 9,000 clones; 79% are singletons and the top ten take around 31%. Time point here: recipient sample about 28 days before transplant, after cytoreduction. The sample here was peripheral blood mononuclear cells, taken before stem cell transplant. Source of these receptors: a man between 60 and 75 years old with acute myeloid leukemia. Some clones in this sample may be carry-over from other donors' samples.

The V gene is TRBV7-2, the J gene TRBJ1-1, with TRBD1 as a possible D gene (5 bases). This CDR3 has 14 residues. The germline V gene encodes CDR1 SGHTA and CDR2 FQGNSA. V gave up 2 bases and J gave up 6 bases, with 13 bases separating them. The CDR3 DNA reads TGTGCCAGCAGCTTAAGACAGAGCGTCTCTGAAGCTTTCTTT. Its translation: CASSLRQSVSEAFF.

The rearrangement joins TRBV6-6 to TRBJ2-3; perhaps TRBD2 as D (6 bases). Germline V gives CDR1 MNHNY, CDR2 SVGAGI (reference sequence). The V and J ends lost 6 bases and 2 bases respectively, with 15 bases between them. CDR3 size: 15 residues. Here the CDR3 DNA reads TGTGCCAGCAGGTCCTCGATGCGGGACACAGATACGCAGTATTTT. Amino acid sequence: CASRSSMRDTDTQYF.

V usage is TRBV9 and J usage is TRBJ2-5, with TRBD1 matching over 8 bases. J gave up 1 base and V 0 bases, and 8 bases lay outside the gene matches. The CDR3 totals 17 residues. Germline V gene sequence: CDR1 SGDLS, CDR2 YYNGEE. CDR3 nucleotide sequence: TGTGCCAGCAGCGTAGGCGCCTCAGGGGGCTTCCAAGAGACCCAGTACTTC. It codes for CASSVGASGGFQETQYF.

V usage is TRBV6-5 and J usage is TRBJ2-7, with TRBD2 identical over 7 bases. With 8 bases clipped from V and 1 base from J, the junction kept 2 bases outside the gene matches. Germline lookup yields CDR1 MNHEY and CDR2 SVGAGI. The length of the CDR3 is 12 residues. CDR3 loop: CASGEGSYEQYF. The CDR3 DNA is TGTGCCAGCGGGGAGGGGTCCTACGAGCAGTACTTC.

This clone appeared a single time. The CDR3 here is CASSLIVSRGVLGTEAFF. CDR3 DNA: TGTGCCAGCAGCTTAATTGTTAGCAGGGGGGTACTTGGGACTGAAGCTTTCTTT. The chain couples TRBV13 to TRBJ1-1; TRBD1 agrees at 7 bases. V shed 2 bases, J shed 5 bases, and the junction held 17 bases outside the gene matches. CDR1 and CDR2 from the germline V gene are PRHDT and FYEKMQ (reference sequence). The CDR3 covers 18 residues.

This sequence joins TRBV5-5 and TRBJ2-5; D is ambiguous. CDR3 length: 15 residues. Trimming removed 4 bases at V and 2 bases at J, with 15 bases between. The V gene's germline CDR1 is SGHKS and CDR2 YYEKEE (reference sequence). The DNA for the CDR3 is TGTGCCAGCAGCATACATGAACTCATTCAAGAGACCCAGTACTTC. Amino acids: CASSIHELIQETQYF. Based on the CDR3 plus reference TRBV5-5 and TRBJ2-5, the full variable domain is DAGVTQSPTHLIKTRGQQVTLRCSPISGHKSVSWYQQVLGQGPQFIFQYYEKEERGRGNFPDRFSARQFPNYSSELNVNALLLGDSALYLCASSIHELIQETQYFGPGTRLLVL.

The chain combines TRBV10-3 with TRBJ2-2; the D call may be TRBD1 or TRBD2 (6 bases each). CDR1 and CDR2 (germline): ENHRY, SYGVKD. The CDR3 sequence is 18 residues long. V lost 3 bases, J lost 5 bases, and 22 bases lay in between. This CDR3 is CAISEVGGTKGSTGELFF. CDR3 nucleotides: TGTGCCATCAGTGAAGTTGGGGGGACAAAAGGAAGTACCGGGGAGCTGTTTTTT.

DNA of the CDR3: TGTGCCAGCAGCCGCGAAACAGCGAATTCACCCCTCCACTTT. This gives the protein CASSRETANSPLHF. The V and J genes are TRBV14 and TRBJ1-6; no firm D call. In germline, CDR1 is SGHDN, CDR2 FVKESK. Trimming stripped 4 bases from V and 7 bases from J, with 11 bases between. The CDR3 loop spans 14 amino acids.